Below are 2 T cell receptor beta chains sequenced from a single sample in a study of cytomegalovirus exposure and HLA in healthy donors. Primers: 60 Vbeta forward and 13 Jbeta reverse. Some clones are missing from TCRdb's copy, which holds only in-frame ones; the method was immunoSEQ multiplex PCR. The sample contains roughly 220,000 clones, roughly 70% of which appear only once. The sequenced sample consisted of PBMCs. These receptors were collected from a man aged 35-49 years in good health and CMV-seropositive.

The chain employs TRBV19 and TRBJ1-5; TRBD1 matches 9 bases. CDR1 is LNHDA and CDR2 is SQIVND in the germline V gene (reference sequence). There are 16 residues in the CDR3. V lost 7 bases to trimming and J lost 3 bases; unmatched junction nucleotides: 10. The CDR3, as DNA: TGTGCCAGTACCCCCATGGACAGGGGAAACAATCAGCCCCAGCATTTT. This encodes CASTPMDRGNNQPQHF.

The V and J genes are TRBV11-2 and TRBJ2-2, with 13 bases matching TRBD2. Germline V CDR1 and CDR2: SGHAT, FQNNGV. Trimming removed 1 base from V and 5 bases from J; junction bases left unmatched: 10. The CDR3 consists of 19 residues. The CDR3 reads CASSLALGLAGVLTGELFF. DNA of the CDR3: TGTGCCAGCAGCTTAGCCCTTGGACTAGCGGGGGTTTTAACCGGGGAGCTGTTTTTT. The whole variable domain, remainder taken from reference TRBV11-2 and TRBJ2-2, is EAGVAQSPRYKIIEKRQSVAFWCNPISGHATLYWYQQILGQGPKLLIQFQNNGVVDDSQLPKDRFSAERLKGVDSTLKIQPAKLEDSAVYLCASSLALGLAGVLTGELFFGEGSRLTVL.